This TCR beta chain was obtained from a study of PD-L1 blockade in urothelial cancer. Data came from immunoSEQ multiplex PCR; TCRdb stores just in-frame clones and leaves some out. The sample lists about 45,000 clones; about 87% were seen once. V lost 1 base, J lost 7 bases, and 3 bases stayed unmatched. The CDR3 is 14 amino acids. Germline-derived CDR1 and CDR2 are KGHSH and LQKENI. This chain uses TRBV18 with TRBJ2-7, with 11 bases that match TRBD2. The sequenced sample was PBMCs, obtained around atezolizumab (anti-PD-L1) treatment. The sequence derives from a man older than 75 with urothelial cancer. CDR3 in DNA: TGTGCCAGCTCACCACTAGCGGGAGGGAATGAGCAGTACTTC. Amino acids: CASSPLAGGNEQYF.